This T cell receptor beta chain was sequenced for a study of PD-L1 blockade in urothelial cancer. Background on the study: Bladder-origin urothelial cancer in males covered about 90% of the roughly 30 patients.

CDR3 size: 14 residues. CDR1 and CDR2 from the germline V gene are MDHEN and SYDVKM. V dropped 3 bases and J dropped 2 bases, with 10 bases sitting between them. Time point reported: pretreatment peripheral blood. Profiled with immunoSEQ multiplex PCR; TCRdb holds only in-frame clones, not every one. The data hold about 56,000 clones, with 65% to 90% observed a single time. The sample was PBMCs, taken around atezolizumab (anti-PD-L1) treatment. The rearrangement links TRBV28 to TRBJ1-2, with a possible D match to TRBD1 (6 bases). This receptor was taken from a man aged 65-85 years with urothelial cancer. In DNA, the CDR3 is TGTGCCAGCAGTTTTGCAGGGGACAACTATGGCTACACCTTC. Protein product: CASSFAGDNYGYTF.